The rows below give T cell receptor beta chains drawn from one sample of a study of T-cell memory formation after mild COVID-19. A single record per CDR3 protein comes from TCRdb applying MiXCR to the 5' RACE reads. This sample carries almost 550,000 distinct CDR3 sequences, roughly 20% of them seen once, and the ten largest clones take under 15%. Sequencing was done on a sample of PBMCs or a T cell subset sorted from them (not recorded which). All receptors derive from an adult woman who had mild COVID-19 (a few samples of this study predate the infection). Cell type and time point are not known. The CDR3 runs from the conserved cysteine through the conserved F or W. The order of the fields is V gene, J gene, CDR3 protein.

>TRBV7-9|TRBJ1-2
CASSAGTGSTASYTF
>TRBV29-1|TRBJ1-1
CSVVGSGEAFF
>TRBV6-6|TRBJ2-7
CASSSTGQYYEQYF
>TRBV3-1|TRBJ2-1
CASSQEGTSGSYNEQFF
>TRBV6-5|TRBJ2-7
CASSLLPFESYEQYF
>TRBV9|TRBJ2-3
CASSSRDRGRTQYF
>TRBV11-3|TRBJ2-5
CASSPRAGPRLETQYF
>TRBV6-2/TRBV6-3|TRBJ1-1
CASSQTGTNTEAFF
>TRBV20-1|TRBJ2-1
CSARGVGGAIYEQFF
>TRBV29-1|TRBJ1-1
CSVADIQGADTEAFF
>TRBV19|TRBJ2-2
CASQPKWGGTGELFF
>TRBV5-1|TRBJ2-3
CASSLDVPYTQYF
>TRBV5-1|TRBJ2-1
CASSPPTDPYNEQFF
>TRBV18|TRBJ2-3
CASSGGTPSTDTQYF
>TRBV4-2|TRBJ1-2
CASSQDAAYGYTF
>TRBV7-9|TRBJ2-5
CASSSIRGPQQETQYF
>TRBV4-1|TRBJ2-1
CASSRPEGGLWGNEQFF
>TRBV12-3/TRBV12-4|TRBJ2-7
CASRTGTTYEQYF
>TRBV11-2|TRBJ2-7
CASSLGHDSEQYF
>TRBV19|TRBJ2-1
CASRRGTGSNEQFF
>TRBV20-1|TRBJ1-2
CSARDPSGGYGYTF
>TRBV7-8|TRBJ2-1
CASSPRFLAGATANNEQFF
>TRBV4-3|TRBJ2-7
CASSQDWGTGGYEQYF
>TRBV12-5|TRBJ1-1
CASGSEGYTEAFF
>TRBV3-1|TRBJ2-5
CASSQGIIETQYF
>TRBV5-1|TRBJ2-1
CASLPTGGNEQFF
>TRBV20-1|TRBJ2-3
CSARGLAGETDTQYF
>TRBV29-1|TRBJ2-5
CSVDVQMGETQYF
>TRBV10-3|TRBJ2-2
CAISEGAANTGELFF
>TRBV5-6|TRBJ2-1
CASSLEVDRGYNEQFF
>TRBV29-1|TRBJ2-6
CSVDISGANVLTF
>TRBV20-1|TRBJ2-5
CSARGDRGTTQETQYF
>TRBV7-9|TRBJ1-2
CASSLGGGDNYGYTF
>TRBV7-9|TRBJ2-3
CASSPPGHPITDTQYF
>TRBV6-2/TRBV6-3|TRBJ2-7
CASSDPPRAYYEQYF
>TRBV7-9|TRBJ1-1
CASSWDNPNTEAFF
>TRBV12-3/TRBV12-4|TRBJ1-5
CASRTDSPNQPQHF